A selection of T cell receptor beta chains follows, all from one sample in a study of vaccination and CD4 T cells after COVID-19. These receptors' targets are unknown. From the PCR reads, TCRdb called clonotypes with MiXCR, one entry per CDR3 protein. The sample yields around 16,000 distinct CDR3 sequences, less than 60% seen once. The sequencing sample was made of CD4+ T cells from blood, cultured in vitro. The receptor source for this set is a human donor who had recovered from COVID-19. Both conserved end residues are part of each CDR3. A D gene is named only where the DNA matches it firmly. Clone size is shown for a subset of rows, as once, few, many or a class of expanded clone.

j_gene | v_gene | d_gene | abundance | CDR3aa | CDR3nt
TRBJ1-6 | TRBV27 | TRBD1 | NA | CASSLYGTANSPLHF | TGTGCCAGCAGTTTATATGGGACAGCTAATTCACCCCTCCACTTT
TRBJ2-2 | TRBV6-2/TRBV6-3 | NA | NA | CASSYQRNTGELFF | TGTGCCAGCAGTTACCAACGGAACACCGGGGAGCTGTTTTTT
TRBJ1-2 | TRBV6-1 | NA | few | CASMEPGTQGHGYTF | TGTGCCAGCATGGAGCCTGGGACGCAGGGCCATGGCTACACCTTC
TRBJ1-2 | TRBV29-1 | NA | NA | CSVVSDGYTF | TGCAGCGTTGTATCGGATGGCTACACCTTC
TRBJ1-1 | TRBV7-2 | NA | NA | CASSLVAGNTEAFF | TGTGCCAGCAGCTTAGTAGCTGGGAACACTGAAGCTTTCTTT
TRBJ2-1 | TRBV11-1 | NA | NA | CASSSGALSSYNEQFF | TGTGCCAGCAGCTCCGGAGCGCTCAGCTCCTACAATGAGCAGTTCTTC
TRBJ1-2 | TRBV19 | NA | NA | CASSEDGGRNGYTF | TGTGCCAGTAGTGAAGATGGGGGGCGGAATGGCTACACCTTC
TRBJ1-1 | TRBV7-9 | TRBD1 | NA | CANRRGQLNTEAFF | TGTGCCAACAGAAGGGGACAGTTGAACACTGAAGCTTTCTTT
TRBJ1-5 | TRBV5-8 | NA | NA | CASSFRGSSNQPQHF | TGTGCCAGCAGCTTTCGGGGAAGTAGCAATCAGCCCCAGCATTTT
TRBJ2-1 | TRBV19 | TRBD2 | NA | CASSIGAGDFNEQFF | TGTGCCAGTAGTATTGGAGCGGGAGATTTCAATGAGCAGTTCTTC
TRBJ2-5 | TRBV20-1 | NA | NA | CSAPRGSETQYF | TGCAGTGCCCCCCGGGGGTCAGAGACCCAGTACTTC
TRBJ1-2 | TRBV5-1 | NA | NA | CASSLGGVPYGYTF | TGCGCCAGCAGCCTGGGGGGGGTACCCTATGGCTACACCTTC
TRBJ2-2 | TRBV27 | TRBD2 | NA | CASSLRGRGTGELFF | TGTGCCAGCAGTTTACGGGGGAGGGGCACCGGGGAGCTGTTTTTT